This record covers a single TCR beta chain. Its cognate antigen is unknown. The data were produced by immunoSEQ multiplex PCR, yet TCRdb's version contains in-frame clones alone and is incomplete. The top ten hold roughly 3.7% of the sample, which has around 120,000 clones, 70% to 90% seen once. This record comes from a study of T cell responses to AZD1222 COVID-19 vaccine. Broader study findings: An increase in Spike-specific TCR breadth and depth was observed after two AZD1222 doses.

Trimming took 0 bases from V and 8 from J, leaving 14 bases between them. This CDR3 is built from 14 residues. Germline CDR1 is SGHRS and CDR2 is YFSETQ. This material consisted of peripheral blood, taken on day 0 of MenACWY control vaccination. The source of this sequence is an adult in good health. V is TRBV5-1 and J is TRBJ2-5; D unclear. The DNA of the CDR3 is TGCGCCAGCAGCTTGGCGGCCATGTGGGAAACCCAGTACTTC. It yields the protein CASSLAAMWETQYF.